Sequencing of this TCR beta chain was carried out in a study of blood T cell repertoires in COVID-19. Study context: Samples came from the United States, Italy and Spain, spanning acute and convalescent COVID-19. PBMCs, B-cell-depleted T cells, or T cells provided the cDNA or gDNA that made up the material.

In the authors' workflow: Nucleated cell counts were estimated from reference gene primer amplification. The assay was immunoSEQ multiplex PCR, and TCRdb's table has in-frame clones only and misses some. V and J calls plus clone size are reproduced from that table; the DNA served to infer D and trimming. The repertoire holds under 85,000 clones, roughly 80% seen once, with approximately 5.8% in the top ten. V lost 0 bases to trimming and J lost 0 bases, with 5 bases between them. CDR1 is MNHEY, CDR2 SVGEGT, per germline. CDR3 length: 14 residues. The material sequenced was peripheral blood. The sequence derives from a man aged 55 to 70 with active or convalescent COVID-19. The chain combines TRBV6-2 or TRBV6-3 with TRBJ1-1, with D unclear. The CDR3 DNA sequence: TGTGCCAGCAGTTACTCCGCGGTGAACACTGAAGCTTTCTTT. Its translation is CASSYSAVNTEAFF.